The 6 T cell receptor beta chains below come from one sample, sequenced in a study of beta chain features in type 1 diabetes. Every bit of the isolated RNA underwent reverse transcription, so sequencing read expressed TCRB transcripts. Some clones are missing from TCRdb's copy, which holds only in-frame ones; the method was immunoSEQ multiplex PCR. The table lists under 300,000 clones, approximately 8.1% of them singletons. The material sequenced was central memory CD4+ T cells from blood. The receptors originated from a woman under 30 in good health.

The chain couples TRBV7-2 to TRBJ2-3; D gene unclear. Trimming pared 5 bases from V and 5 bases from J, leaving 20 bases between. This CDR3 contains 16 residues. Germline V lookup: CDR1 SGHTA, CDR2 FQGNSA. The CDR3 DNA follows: TGTGCCAGCAGCCCTGAAAATCGAAATCGAGAAGATACGCAGTATTTT. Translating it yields CASSPENRNREDTQYF.

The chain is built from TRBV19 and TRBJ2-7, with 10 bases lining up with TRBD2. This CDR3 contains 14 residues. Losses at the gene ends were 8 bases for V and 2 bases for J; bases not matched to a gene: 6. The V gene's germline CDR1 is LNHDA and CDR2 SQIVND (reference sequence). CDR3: CASGKSGRAYEQYF. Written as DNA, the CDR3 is TGTGCCAGTGGAAAGAGCGGGAGGGCCTACGAGCAGTACTTC. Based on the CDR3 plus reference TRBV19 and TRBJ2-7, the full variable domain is DGGITQSPKYLFRKEGQNVTLSCEQNLNHDAMYWYRQDPGQGLRLIYYSQIVNDFQKGDIAEGYSVSREKKESFPLTVTSAQKNPTAFYLCASGKSGRAYEQYFGPGTRLTVT.

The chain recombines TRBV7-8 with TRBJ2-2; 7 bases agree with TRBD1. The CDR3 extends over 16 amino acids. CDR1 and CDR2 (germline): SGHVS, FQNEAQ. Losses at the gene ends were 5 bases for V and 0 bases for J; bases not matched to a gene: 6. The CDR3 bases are TGTGCCAGCAGCCACGGGACAGCCTCGAACACCGGGGAGCTGTTTTTT. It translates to CASSHGTASNTGELFF.

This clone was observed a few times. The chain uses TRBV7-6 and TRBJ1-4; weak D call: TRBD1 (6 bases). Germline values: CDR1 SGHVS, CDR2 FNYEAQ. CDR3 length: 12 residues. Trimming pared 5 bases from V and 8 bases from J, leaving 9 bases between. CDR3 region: CASSHDREKLFF. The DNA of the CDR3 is TGTGCCAGCAGCCACGACAGGGAAAAACTGTTTTTT.

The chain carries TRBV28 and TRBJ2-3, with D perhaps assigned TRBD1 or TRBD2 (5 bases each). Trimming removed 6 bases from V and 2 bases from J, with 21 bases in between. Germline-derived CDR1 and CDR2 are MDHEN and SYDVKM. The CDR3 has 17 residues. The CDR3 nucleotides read TGTGCCAGCAGGCTCACCGGGACCCAACACCTCACAGATACGCAGTATTTT. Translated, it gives CASRLTGTQHLTDTQYF.

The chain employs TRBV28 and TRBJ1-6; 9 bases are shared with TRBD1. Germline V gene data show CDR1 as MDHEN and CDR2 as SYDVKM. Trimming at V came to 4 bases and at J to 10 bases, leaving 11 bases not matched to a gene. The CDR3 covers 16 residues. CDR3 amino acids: CASSSPSGTGRSPLHF. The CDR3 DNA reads TGTGCCAGCAGTTCCCCATCTGGGACAGGGAGATCACCCCTCCACTTT. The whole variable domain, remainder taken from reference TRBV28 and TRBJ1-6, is DVKVTQSSRYLVKRTGEKVFLECVQDMDHENMFWYRQDPGLGLRLIYFSYDVKMKEKGDIPEGYSVSREKKERFSLILESASTNQTSMYLCASSSPSGTGRSPLHFGNGTRLTVT.